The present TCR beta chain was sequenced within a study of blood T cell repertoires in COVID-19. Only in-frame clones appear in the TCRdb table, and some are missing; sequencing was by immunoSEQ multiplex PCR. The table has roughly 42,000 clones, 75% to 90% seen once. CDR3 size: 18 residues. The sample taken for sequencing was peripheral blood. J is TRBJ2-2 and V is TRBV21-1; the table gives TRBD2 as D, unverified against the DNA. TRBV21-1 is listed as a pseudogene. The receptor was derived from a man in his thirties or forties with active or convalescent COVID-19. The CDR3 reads CAPRKIIAGRSGSGELFF. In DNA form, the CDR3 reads TGTGCCCCCCGCAAAATCATAGCCGGTCGGAGTGGGTCCGGGGAGCTGTTTTTT.